These 14 T cell receptor beta chains were all obtained from the same sample, sequenced in a study of response to subunit inactivated influenza vaccine. In TCRdb, the RT-PCR reads were re-called with MiXCR into one record per CDR3 protein. In the table there are 500,000 to 550,000 distinct CDR3 sequences, 6.5% to 8% of which are singletons. Sequenced here: PBMCs from blood, sampled about 24 months after vaccination. Receptors originate from a man aged 50-75 years who received an inactivated influenza vaccine.

The chain uses TRBV4-1 and TRBJ2-2; 10 bases are shared with TRBD2. CDR1 is MGHRA, CDR2 YSYEKL, per germline. CDR3 size: 18 residues. The V segment lost 2 bases and the J segment 7 bases; nucleotides outside the gene matches: 13. The CDR3 is CASSQPLAGGGISGELFF. CDR3 nucleotide sequence: TGCGCCAGCAGCCAACCATTAGCGGGGGGAGGAATTAGCGGGGAGCTGTTTTTT.

This chain uses TRBV5-5 with TRBJ1-4; 12 bases are shared with TRBD1. The CDR3 runs to 16 residues. The V gene's germline CDR1 is SGHKS and CDR2 YYEKEE (reference sequence). V lost 4 bases to trimming and J lost 4 bases; unmatched junction nucleotides: 5. The CDR3 is CASSEGTGGLNEKLFF. CDR3 in DNA: TGTGCCAGCAGCGAGGGGACAGGGGGCCTTAATGAAAAACTGTTTTTT.

This clonotype has at least ten counts. This chain connects TRBV7-9 to TRBJ2-2; D not certain. The CDR3 has 14 amino acids. The V and J ends lost 9 bases and 0 bases respectively, with 11 bases between them. Germline CDR1 reads SEHNR; CDR2 reads FQNEAQ (reference sequence). In DNA form, the CDR3 reads TGTGCCAGTTCCACGGGCGCGAACACCGGGGAGCTGTTTTTT. Translating gives CASSTGANTGELFF. The full variable domain, rest sourced from reference TRBV7-9 and TRBJ2-2, is DTGVSQNPRHKITKRGQNVTFRCDPISEHNRLYWYRQTLGQGPEFLTYFQNEAQLEKSRLLSDRFSAERPKGSFSTLEIQRTEQGDSAMYLCASSTGANTGELFFGEGSRLTVL.

At least ten counts were recorded for this clonotype. The chain is built from TRBV7-2 and TRBJ2-2; D is unclear. Germline CDR1 is SGHTA and CDR2 is FQGNSA. This CDR3 region has 12 residues. V lost 4 bases and J lost 6, with 6 bases in between. The CDR3 protein is CASSSRAGELFF. CDR3 DNA: TGTGCCAGCAGCTCTAGAGCCGGGGAGCTGTTTTTT.

The chain joins TRBV5-1 to TRBJ2-1; TRBD2 matches 10 bases. The CDR3 has 15 residues. J was trimmed by 8 bases and V by 0 bases; bases with no gene match: 5. In germline, CDR1 is SGHRS, CDR2 YFSETQ. CDR3 in amino acids: CASSLASGGIDEQFF. The CDR3 bases are TGCGCCAGCAGCTTGGCTAGCGGGGGCATCGATGAGCAGTTCTTC.

In its sample, this clonotype was seen a few times. The chain is built from TRBV3-1 and TRBJ1-2; TRBD1 agrees at 9 bases. The germline V gene has CDR1 LGHDT and CDR2 YNNKEL (reference sequence). Unmatched junction bases numbered 2, after V lost 1 base and J lost 5 bases. The CDR3 is made up of 14 amino acids. CDR3 bases: TGTGCCAGCAGCCAAGTTGGGACAGGGTATGGCTACACCTTC. Its protein product is CASSQVGTGYGYTF.

The chain recombines TRBV27 with TRBJ2-1, with D perhaps matching TRBD2 (6 bases). Germline loops: CDR1 MNHEY, CDR2 SMNVEV (reference sequence). The CDR3 contains 15 residues. V lost 3 bases and J lost 0, with 9 bases in between. The CDR3 spells CASSLRDPSYNEQFF. The CDR3 DNA reads TGTGCCAGCAGTTTGCGGGACCCCTCCTACAATGAGCAGTTCTTC.

This clonotype was counted between two and nine times. This chain uses TRBV4-1 with TRBJ2-3; TRBD1 matches at 10 bases. The trim removed 0 bases at V and 4 bases at J, leaving 7 bases unmatched. The CDR3 sequence is 17 residues long. Germline assignment: CDR1 MGHRA and CDR2 YSYEKL. CDR3: CASSQEGTGVMADTQYF. DNA for the CDR3: TGCGCCAGCAGCCAAGAAGGGACAGGGGTGATGGCAGATACGCAGTATTTT.

This clonotype turned up a few times. J is TRBJ1-2 and V is TRBV7-9; D uncertain. The V end lost 5 bases, the J end lost 4 bases, and 11 bases lay between the germline ends. The CDR3 loop spans 13 amino acids. Germline assignment: CDR1 SEHNR and CDR2 FQNEAQ (reference sequence). The CDR3 sequence: CASSKDGFYGYTF. CDR3 coding DNA: TGTGCCAGCAGCAAGGACGGCTTCTATGGCTACACCTTC.

This sequence joins TRBV2 and TRBJ2-3; 9 nucleotides match TRBD1. J was trimmed by 4 bases and V by 7 bases; bases with no gene match: 9. Per the germline V gene, CDR1 is SNHLY and CDR2 is FYNNEI. The CDR3 contains 15 residues. In nucleotides, the CDR3 is TGTGCCAGCATCCGACAGGGGGGCACAGCAGATACGCAGTATTTT. This gives the protein CASIRQGGTADTQYF.

The rearrangement links TRBV6-1 to TRBJ2-7; TRBD1 might be the D (5 bases). Trimming took off 8 bases at V and 0 bases at J, with 11 bases between the two ends. Germline V lookup: CDR1 MNHNS, CDR2 SASEGT. The CDR3 spans 13 residues. The CDR3 reads CASGALSSYEQYF. For the CDR3, the DNA is TGTGCCAGCGGGGCCTTGAGCTCCTACGAGCAGTACTTC.

This clonotype was seen ten or more times. This chain uses TRBV9 with TRBJ2-3; 11 bases agree with TRBD2. V lost 0 bases, J lost 4 bases, and 4 bases stayed unmatched. The CDR3 is made up of 16 amino acids. The germline V gene encodes CDR1 SGDLS and CDR2 YYNGEE. The CDR3 is CASSVEASGRSDTQYF. The CDR3, as DNA: TGTGCCAGCAGCGTAGAAGCTAGCGGGAGGTCAGATACGCAGTATTTT.

This clonotype has more than one count but fewer than ten. The chain links TRBV27 to TRBJ2-3; D ambiguous. CDR1 and CDR2 from the germline V gene are MNHEY and SMNVEV (reference sequence). The CDR3 is made up of 14 amino acids. The V gene lost 3 bases and the J gene lost 2 bases, with 9 bases spanning the gap. The CDR3 region is CASSFLGYTDTQYF. The DNA of the CDR3 is TGTGCCAGCAGTTTTCTGGGTTACACAGATACGCAGTATTTT.

This clonotype was detected ten times or more. J is TRBJ1-1 and V is TRBV5-1, with no clear D. CDR3 length: 14 amino acids. Trimming left V 1 base short and J 9 bases short, with 16 bases between. Germline CDR1 reads SGHRS; CDR2 reads YFSETQ. The CDR3 sequence: CASSLTTTEGQAFF. CDR3 DNA sequence: TGCGCCAGCAGCTTGACTACTACCGAGGGTCAAGCTTTCTTT.